This is a list of T cell receptor beta chains from one sample in a study of memory B cells and T cells in multiple sclerosis. Sequenced by immunoSEQ multiplex PCR; TCRdb stores in-frame clones only, minus some. The table shows approximately 47,000 clones, with approximately 80% occurring only once. No antigen has been assigned to these receptors. Material for sequencing was PBMCs from blood kept in culture. All receptors derive from a human donor with multiple sclerosis. CDR3s include the opening cysteine and the closing phenylalanine or tryptophan. D genes are given only for firm matches. For some rows the clone size is stated as once, few or many, or as a class when expanded; others skip it.

d_gene	j_gene	abundance	len	v_gene	CDR3aa	CDR3nt
NA	TRBJ1-2	NA	12	TRBV30	CAWSGGSRGFAF	TGTGCCTGGAGTGGGGGGAGCAGGGGTTTTGCCTTC
TRBD2	TRBJ2-1	NA	17	TRBV18	CASSPPRAGGAYNEQFF	TGTGCCAGCTCACCACCGCGTGCGGGGGGGGCGTACAATGAGCAGTTCTTC
NA	TRBJ1-4	NA	14	TRBV14	CASSQGLTNEKLFF	TGTGCCAGCAGCCAAGGTCTAACTAATGAAAAACTGTTTTTT
NA	TRBJ1-1	NA	14	TRBV7-9	CASSFYNGNTEAFF	TGTGCCAGCAGCTTTTATAACGGGAACACTGAAGCTTTCTTT
TRBD2	TRBJ2-1	NA	14	TRBV28	CASSLGLGLVEQFF	TGTGCCAGCAGTTTAGGGCTCGGACTAGTTGAGCAGTTCTTC
NA	TRBJ2-1	NA	13	TRBV28	CASSLIGSNEQFF	TGTGCCAGCAGTTTAATCGGTTCCAATGAGCAGTTCTTC
TRBD1	TRBJ2-1	NA	17	TRBV4-1	CASSQGHTGGNYNEQFF	TGCGCCAGCAGCCAGGGACACACAGGGGGAAATTACAATGAGCAGTTCTTC
NA	TRBJ1-1	NA	13	TRBV6-6	CASSPRANTEAFF	TGTGCCAGCAGCCCCAGGGCGAACACTGAAGCTTTCTTT
TRBD1	TRBJ1-1	NA	16	TRBV5-1	CASSFLWTGEITEAFF	TGCGCCAGCAGTTTCCTTTGGACAGGGGAAATCACTGAAGCTTTCTTT
TRBD1	TRBJ2-7	few	14	TRBV4-2	CASSHGQGAYEQYF	TGTGCCAGCAGCCATGGACAGGGGGCCTACGAGCAGTACTTC
TRBD1	TRBJ1-2	NA	14	TRBV6-1	CASSEQSQGSVYTF	TGTGCCAGCAGTGAACAGTCACAGGGGAGTGTCTACACCTTC
NA	TRBJ2-1	NA	13	TRBV30	CAFVHFQGGEQFF	TGTGCCTTCGTTCATTTTCAGGGAGGTGAGCAGTTCTTC
TRBD1	TRBJ1-2	NA	13	TRBV6-1	CASRAGGLRGYTF	TGTGCCAGCAGGGCAGGGGGCTTGAGAGGCTACACCTTC
NA	TRBJ1-1	NA	12	TRBV9	CASRVHRAGAFF	TGTGCCAGCAGAGTCCACAGGGCCGGAGCTTTCTTT
NA	TRBJ2-7	NA	16	TRBV7-9	CASSLSPTGTKYEQYF	TGTGCCAGCAGCTTAAGTCCCACAGGAACGAAGTACGAGCAGTACTTC
TRBD1	TRBJ1-2	NA	12	TRBV29-1	CSVWGQVFGYTF	TGCAGCGTTTGGGGACAGGTTTTTGGCTACACCTTC
NA	TRBJ2-7	NA	11	TRBV5-1	CASRIDYEQYF	TGCGCCAGCAGGATTGACTACGAGCAGTACTTC
NA	TRBJ1-6	once	15	TRBV7-2	CASSPRTDYNSPLHF	TGTGCCAGCAGCCCCAGGACAGATTATAATTCACCCCTCCACTTT
TRBD1	TRBJ2-4	NA	16	TRBV10-3	CAISAFDRALGDIQYF	TGTGCCATCAGTGCCTTCGACAGGGCCCTCGGAGACATTCAGTACTTC
TRBD1	TRBJ1-1	NA	17	TRBV10-3	CAISEGPGQGANTEAFF	TGTGCCATCAGTGAGGGCCCTGGACAGGGAGCGAACACTGAAGCTTTCTTT
NA	TRBJ1-3	once	14	TRBV2	CASSERTSGNTIYF	TGTGCCAGCAGTGAGCGGACCTCTGGAAACACCATATATTTT
TRBD1	TRBJ1-5	NA	14	TRBV7-9	CASSLAEQGQPQHF	TGTGCCAGCAGCTTAGCGGAACAGGGGCAGCCCCAGCATTTT
TRBD1	TRBJ2-2	NA	16	TRBV5-1	CASSLDPGGVTGELFF	TGCGCCAGCAGCTTGGATCCAGGGGGCGTCACCGGGGAGCTGTTTTTT
TRBD1	TRBJ1-2	NA	15	TRBV7-9	CASSLLDRSFYGYTF	TGTGCCAGCAGCTTATTGGACAGGAGTTTCTATGGCTACACCTTC
NA	TRBJ2-7	NA	13	TRBV13	CASSNRVTYEQYF	TGTGCCAGCAGCAACCGGGTTACCTACGAGCAGTACTTC
NA	TRBJ2-2	NA	17	TRBV7-9	CASSVSRGGAGPGELFF	TGTGCCAGCAGCGTATCCCGAGGCGGGGCCGGACCCGGGGAGCTGTTTTTT